This T cell receptor beta chain was sequenced for a study of T cell responses to AZD1222 COVID-19 vaccine. Germline CDR1 is LGHDT and CDR2 is YNNKEL (reference sequence). The germline V and J ends were trimmed by 4 bases and 8 bases, with 17 bases remaining between them. This CDR3 is built from 14 residues. The method was immunoSEQ multiplex PCR; TCRdb's version includes in-frame clones alone and lacks a portion of them. The repertoire holds about 130,000 clones, with 80% to 90% as singletons. The clonotype comes from an adult who received the AZD1222 COVID-19 vaccine. J is TRBJ1-2 and V is TRBV3-1 (or the pseudogene TRBV3-2); D perhaps matches TRBD1 (5 bases). This specimen was peripheral blood, taken 28 days after the second AZD1222 dose. The CDR3: CASSLSGREWGYTF. CDR3 sequence (DNA): TGTGCCAGCAGCCTTTCCGGCAGGGAGTGGGGCTACACCTTC.